The next 13 T cell receptor beta chains were all read from a single sample in a study of shared clonotypes between healthy human individuals. It was CD45RO-negative cells, positively selected for CCR7, that made up naive CD8 cells, with terminally differentiated effector memory CD45RA+ cells excluded. Clones were read by immunoSEQ multiplex PCR, and TCRdb kept only the in-frame ones, dropping some. The table has around 2,000,000 clones, about 95% seen once; the top ten hold approximately 1.2%. Sequencing was done on a sample of naive CD8+ T cells sorted from blood. These receptors originate from a man aged 18 to 29 in good health.

The V gene is TRBV7-9, the J gene TRBJ2-2; D not certain. This CDR3 is built from 13 residues. The V end was cut by 7 bases, the J end by 8 bases, with 14 bases between. Germline CDR1 and CDR2: SEHNR and FQNEAQ (reference sequence). The CDR3 is CASTTSARGELFF. The CDR3 DNA follows: TGTGCCAGCACCACCAGCGCGCGGGGGGAGCTGTTTTTT.

This chain joins TRBV7-9 and TRBJ2-1; 9 bases map to TRBD1. J lost 5 bases, V lost 5 bases, and 7 bases had no gene match. The CDR3 is 15 amino acids. From germline, CDR1 is SEHNR and CDR2 FQNEAQ (reference sequence). CDR3 protein: CASSQGQGVNNEQFF. CDR3 coding DNA: TGTGCCAGCAGCCAGGGACAGGGTGTCAACAATGAGCAGTTCTTC.

The chain links TRBV27 to TRBJ2-3, with D tentatively TRBD2 (6 bases). CDR1 MNHEY and CDR2 SMNVEV come from the germline V gene (reference sequence). With 3 bases removed from V and 2 bases from J, the gap between germline ends came to 18 bases. This CDR3 spans 17 amino acids. CDR3 bases: TGTGCCAGCAGTTTTGACACGGCGGGACTTCCCACAGATACGCAGTATTTT. Its translation: CASSFDTAGLPTDTQYF.

V and J are TRBV6-1 and TRBJ1-2; D uncertain. Trimming pared 1 base from V and 13 bases from J, leaving 16 bases between. The germline CDR1 and CDR2 sequences are MNHNS and SASEGT. The CDR3 extends over 13 amino acids. The CDR3 here is CASSEVVRVSFTF. The CDR3 DNA reads TGTGCCAGCAGTGAAGTGGTAAGAGTGAGCTTCACCTTC.

The chain joins TRBV11-2 to TRBJ2-1; 8 nucleotides match TRBD1. The V segment lost 5 bases and the J segment 8 bases; nucleotides outside the gene matches: 20. Germline V gene lookup returns CDR1 SGHAT and CDR2 FQNNGV. The CDR3 consists of 18 residues. This CDR3 is CASSPAIWGTGIVDEQFF. The CDR3 DNA reads TGTGCCAGCAGCCCGGCCATATGGGGGACAGGAATTGTTGATGAGCAGTTCTTC.

The chain uses TRBV2 and TRBJ1-2; 7 nucleotides line up with TRBD1. Unmatched junction bases numbered 2, after V lost 6 bases and J lost 4 bases. CDR1 and CDR2 from the germline V gene are SNHLY and FYNNEI. This CDR3 contains 12 residues. The CDR3 reads CASRRQGYGYTF. The CDR3 nucleotides read TGTGCCAGCAGACGACAGGGCTATGGCTACACCTTC.

The rearrangement links TRBV6-1 to TRBJ1-3; D is ambiguous. Germline V CDR1 and CDR2: MNHNS, SASEGT. The V gene lost 1 base and the J gene lost 2 bases, with 15 bases spanning the gap. The CDR3 has 17 amino acids. CDR3 nucleotides: TGTGCCAGCAGTGAAGAGGTGGCGGCACATACTGGAAACACCATATATTTT. It translates to CASSEEVAAHTGNTIYF.

The V gene is TRBV4-1, the J gene TRBJ1-4; D may be TRBD1 (5 bases). V was trimmed by 3 bases and J by 7 bases, leaving 15 bases between them. The CDR3 is made up of 15 amino acids. Germline V gene lookup returns CDR1 MGHRA and CDR2 YSYEKL. CDR3 DNA: TGCGCCAGCAGCCAGGAAGGGGACGTAGCTGAAAAACTGTTTTTT. Amino acid sequence: CASSQEGDVAEKLFF.

As concerns this clone: The sample contains more than one DNA sequence encoding this CDR3. This chain joins TRBV9 and TRBJ1-1; TRBD1 might be the D (5 bases). The CDR3 runs 14 residues. The V gene's germline CDR1 is SGDLS and CDR2 YYNGEE. V lost 4 bases and J lost 1, with 11 bases in between. As DNA, the CDR3 is TGTGCCAGCAGCCCGGGGGGGTCGAACACTGAAGCTTTCTTT. This codes for CASSPGGSNTEAFF. The complete variable domain, with remaining parts taken from reference TRBV9 and TRBJ1-1, reads DSGVTQTPKHLITATGQRVTLRCSPRSGDLSVYWYQQSLDQGLQFLIQYYNGEERAKGNILERFSAQQFPDLHSELNLSSLELGDSALYFCASSPGGSNTEAFFGQGTRLTVV.

V gene TRBV4-1 combines with J gene TRBJ2-1; TRBD2 matches 10 bases. V shed 0 bases, J shed 8 bases, and the junction held 7 bases outside the gene matches. CDR1 is MGHRA, CDR2 YSYEKL, per germline. The CDR3 spans 16 residues. The CDR3, as DNA: TGCGCCAGCAGCCAAGAGTGGGGTACTAGCGGGGATGAGCAGTTCTTC. It encodes CASSQEWGTSGDEQFF.

This clone came up a few times. This sequence joins TRBV7-9 and TRBJ1-2; a possible D gene is TRBD1 (5 bases). V dropped 4 bases and J dropped 8 bases, with 14 bases sitting between them. From germline, CDR1 is SEHNR and CDR2 FQNEAQ (reference sequence). The CDR3 runs 13 residues. CDR3 sequence reads: CASSSTGVEGYTF. For the CDR3, the DNA is TGTGCCAGCAGCTCCACAGGAGTGGAGGGCTACACCTTC.

CDR3 residues: CASSQAGTSGRQYNEQFF. CDR3 sequence (DNA): TGCGCCAGCAGCCAAGCCGGGACTAGCGGGAGGCAATACAATGAGCAGTTCTTC. The rearrangement uses TRBV4-3 and TRBJ2-1, with 15 bases that match TRBD2. Trimming at V came to 1 base and at J to 4 bases, leaving 5 bases not matched to a gene. This CDR3 is built from 18 residues. Germline CDR1 is LGHNA and CDR2 is YSLEER.

The rearrangement joins TRBV4-1 to TRBJ1-3; the match to TRBD1 covers 9 bases. The CDR3 has 16 amino acids. The J segment lost 9 bases and the V segment lost 0 bases, leaving 9 bases of the junction unmatched. The germline gives CDR1 MGHRA, CDR2 YSYEKL. The CDR3 DNA reads TGCGCCAGCAGCCAAGATCGGGGACAGGGTCTGGGCACCATATATTTT. It specifies CASSQDRGQGLGTIYF.